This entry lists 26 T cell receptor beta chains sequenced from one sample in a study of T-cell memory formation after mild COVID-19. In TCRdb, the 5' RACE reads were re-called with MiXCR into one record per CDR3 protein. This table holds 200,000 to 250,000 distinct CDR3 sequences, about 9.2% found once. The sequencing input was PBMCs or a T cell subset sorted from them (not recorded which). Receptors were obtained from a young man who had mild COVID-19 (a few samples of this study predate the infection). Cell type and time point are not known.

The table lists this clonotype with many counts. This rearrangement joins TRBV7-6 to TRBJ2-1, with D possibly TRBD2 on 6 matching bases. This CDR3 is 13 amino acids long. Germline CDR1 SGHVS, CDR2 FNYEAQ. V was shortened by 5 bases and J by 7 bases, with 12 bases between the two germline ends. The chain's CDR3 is CASSAGTFNEQFF. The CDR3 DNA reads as TGTGCCAGCAGCGCAGGGACTTTTAATGAGCAGTTCTTC.

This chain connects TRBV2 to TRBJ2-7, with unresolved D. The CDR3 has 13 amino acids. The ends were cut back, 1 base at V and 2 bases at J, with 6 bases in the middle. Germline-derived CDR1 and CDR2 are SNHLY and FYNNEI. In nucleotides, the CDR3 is TGTGCCAGCAGTGAAGAGATGGCCTACGAGCAGTACGTC. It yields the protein CASSEEMAYEQYV.

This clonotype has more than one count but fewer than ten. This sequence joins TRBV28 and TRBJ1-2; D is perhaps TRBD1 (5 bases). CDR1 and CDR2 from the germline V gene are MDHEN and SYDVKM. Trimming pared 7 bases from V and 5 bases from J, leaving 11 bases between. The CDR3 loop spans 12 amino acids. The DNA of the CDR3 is TGTGCCAGCACCCCGGGGGGGTATGGCTACACCTTC. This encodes CASTPGGYGYTF.

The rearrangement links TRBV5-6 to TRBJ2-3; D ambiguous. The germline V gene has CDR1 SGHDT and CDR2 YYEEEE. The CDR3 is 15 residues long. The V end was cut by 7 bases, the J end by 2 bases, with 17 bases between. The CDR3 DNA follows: TGTGCCAGCTTTGAGGAGTCCAGGTACACAGATACGCAGTATTTT. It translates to CASFEESRYTDTQYF.

CDR3 coding DNA: TGCGCCAGCAGCCAGAGACATGGTCAGCCCCAGCATTTT. It encodes CASSQRHGQPQHF. The J gene is TRBJ1-5, the V gene TRBV4-3, with D hard to call. The V end lost 3 bases, the J end lost 6 bases, and 9 bases lay between the germline ends. The CDR3 spans 13 residues. Germline values: CDR1 LGHNA, CDR2 YSLEER.

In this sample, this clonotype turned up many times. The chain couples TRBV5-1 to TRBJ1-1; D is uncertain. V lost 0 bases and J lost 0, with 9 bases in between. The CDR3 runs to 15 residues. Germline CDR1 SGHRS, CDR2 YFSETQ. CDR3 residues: CASSLGTTVNTEAFF. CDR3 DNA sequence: TGCGCCAGCAGCTTGGGAACCACAGTGAACACTGAAGCTTTCTTT.

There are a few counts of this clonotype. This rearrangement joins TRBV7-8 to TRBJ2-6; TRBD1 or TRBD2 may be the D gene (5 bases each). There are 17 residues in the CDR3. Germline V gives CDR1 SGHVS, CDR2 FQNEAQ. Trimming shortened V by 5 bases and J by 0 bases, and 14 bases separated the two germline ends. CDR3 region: CASSKGPTGSGANVLTF. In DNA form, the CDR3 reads TGTGCCAGCAGCAAGGGACCGACCGGCTCTGGGGCCAACGTCCTGACTTTC.

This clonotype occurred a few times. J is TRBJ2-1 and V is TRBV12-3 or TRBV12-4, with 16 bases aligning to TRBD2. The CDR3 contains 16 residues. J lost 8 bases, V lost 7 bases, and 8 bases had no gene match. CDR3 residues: CASTRGLAGGADEQFF. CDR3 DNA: TGTGCCAGCACCAGGGGACTAGCGGGGGGGGCGGATGAGCAGTTCTTC.

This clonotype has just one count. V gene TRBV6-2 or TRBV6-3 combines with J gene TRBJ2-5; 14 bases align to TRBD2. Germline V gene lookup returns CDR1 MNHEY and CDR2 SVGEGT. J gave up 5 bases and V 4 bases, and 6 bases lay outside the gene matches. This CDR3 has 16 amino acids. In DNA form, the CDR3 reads TGTGCCAGCAGTTCGGGACTAGCGGGAGTATGGGAGACCCAGTACTTC. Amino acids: CASSSGLAGVWETQYF.

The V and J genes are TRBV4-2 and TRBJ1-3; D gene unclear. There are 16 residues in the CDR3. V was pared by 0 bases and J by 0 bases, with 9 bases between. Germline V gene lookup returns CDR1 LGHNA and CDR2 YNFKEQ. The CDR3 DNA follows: TGTGCCAGCAGCCAAGATTCCCCCATCTCTGGAAACACCATATATTTT. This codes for CASSQDSPISGNTIYF.

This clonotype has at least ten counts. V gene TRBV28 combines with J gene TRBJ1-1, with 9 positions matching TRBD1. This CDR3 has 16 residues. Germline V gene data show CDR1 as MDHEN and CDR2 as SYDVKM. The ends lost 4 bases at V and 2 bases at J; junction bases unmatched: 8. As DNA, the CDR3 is TGTGCCAGCAGTTCCACAGGGGGCGGCTACAACACTGAAGCTTTCTTT. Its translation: CASSSTGGGYNTEAFF.

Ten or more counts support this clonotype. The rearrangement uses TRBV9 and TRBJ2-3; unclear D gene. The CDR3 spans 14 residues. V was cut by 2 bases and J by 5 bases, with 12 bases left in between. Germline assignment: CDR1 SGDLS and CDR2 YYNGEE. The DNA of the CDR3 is TGTGCCAGCAGCGTTGCCCACAGTCAAGATACGCAGTATTTT. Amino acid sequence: CASSVAHSQDTQYF.

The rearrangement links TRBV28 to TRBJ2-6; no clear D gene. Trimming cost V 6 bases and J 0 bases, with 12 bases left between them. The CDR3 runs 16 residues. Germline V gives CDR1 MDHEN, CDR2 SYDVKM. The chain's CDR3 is CASRGPQSSGANVLTF. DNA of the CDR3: TGTGCCAGCAGGGGCCCGCAAAGCTCTGGGGCCAACGTCCTGACTTTC.

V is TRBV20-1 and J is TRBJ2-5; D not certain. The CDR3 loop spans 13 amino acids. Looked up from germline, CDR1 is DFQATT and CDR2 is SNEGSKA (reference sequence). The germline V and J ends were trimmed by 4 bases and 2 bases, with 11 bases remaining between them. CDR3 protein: CSATHGPQETQYF. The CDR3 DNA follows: TGCAGTGCTACCCACGGGCCACAAGAGACCCAGTACTTC.

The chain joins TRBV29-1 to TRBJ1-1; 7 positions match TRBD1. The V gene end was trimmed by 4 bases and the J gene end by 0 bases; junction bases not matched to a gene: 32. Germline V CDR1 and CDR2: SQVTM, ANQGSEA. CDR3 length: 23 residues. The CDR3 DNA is TGCAGCGTTGGAACGAGGCAAAGTCGCCGGGACAGCTTAAAAAGTGAAATGAACACTGAAGCTTTCTTT. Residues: CSVGTRQSRRDSLKSEMNTEAFF.

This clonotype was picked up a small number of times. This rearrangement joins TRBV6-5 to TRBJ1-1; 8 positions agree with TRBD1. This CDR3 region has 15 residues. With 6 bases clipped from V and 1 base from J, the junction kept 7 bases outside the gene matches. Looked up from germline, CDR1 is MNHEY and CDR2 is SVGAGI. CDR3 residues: CASRGGTGPNTEAFF. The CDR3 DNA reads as TGTGCCAGCAGGGGAGGGACAGGACCGAACACTGAAGCTTTCTTT.

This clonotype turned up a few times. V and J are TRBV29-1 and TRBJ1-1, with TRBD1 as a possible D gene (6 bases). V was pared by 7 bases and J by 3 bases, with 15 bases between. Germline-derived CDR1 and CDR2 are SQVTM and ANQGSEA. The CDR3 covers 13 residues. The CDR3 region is CSATPYRDTEAFF. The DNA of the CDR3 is TGCAGCGCCACCCCCTACAGGGACACTGAAGCTTTCTTT. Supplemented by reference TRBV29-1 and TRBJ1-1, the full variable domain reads SAVISQKPSRDICQRGTSLTIQCQVDSQVTMMFWYRQQPGQSLTLIATANQGSEATYESGFVIDKFPISRPNLTFSTLTVSNMSPEDSSIYLCSATPYRDTEAFFGQGTRLTVV.

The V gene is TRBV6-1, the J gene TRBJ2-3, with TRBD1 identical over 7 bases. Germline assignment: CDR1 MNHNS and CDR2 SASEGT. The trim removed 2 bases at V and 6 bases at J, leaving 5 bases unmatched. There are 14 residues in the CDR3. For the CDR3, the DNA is TGTGCCAGCAGTGAATTACAGGGGTCGGATACGCAGTATTTT. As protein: CASSELQGSDTQYF.

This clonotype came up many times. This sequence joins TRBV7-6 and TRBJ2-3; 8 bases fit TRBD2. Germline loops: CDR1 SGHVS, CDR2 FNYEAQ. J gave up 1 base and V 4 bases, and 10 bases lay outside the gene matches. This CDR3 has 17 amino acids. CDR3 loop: CASSSLPNSGGTDTQYF. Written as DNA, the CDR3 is TGTGCCAGCAGCTCTCTACCGAATAGCGGGGGCACAGATACGCAGTATTTT.

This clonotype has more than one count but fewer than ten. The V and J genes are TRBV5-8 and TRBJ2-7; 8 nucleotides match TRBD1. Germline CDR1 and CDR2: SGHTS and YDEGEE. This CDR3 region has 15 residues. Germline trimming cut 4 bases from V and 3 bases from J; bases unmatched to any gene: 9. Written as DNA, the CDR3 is TGTGCCAGCAGCACCGCCGGACAGGGATACTACGAGCAGTACTTC. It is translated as CASSTAGQGYYEQYF.

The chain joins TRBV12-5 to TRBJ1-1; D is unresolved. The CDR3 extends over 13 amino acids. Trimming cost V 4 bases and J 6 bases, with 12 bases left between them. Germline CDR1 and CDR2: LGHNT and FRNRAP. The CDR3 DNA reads TGTGCTAGTGGTTCCGGGCTTTTACCTGAAGCTTTCTTT. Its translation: CASGSGLLPEAFF. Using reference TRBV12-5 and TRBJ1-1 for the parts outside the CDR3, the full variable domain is DARVTQTPRHKVTEMGQEVTMRCQPILGHNTVFWYRQTMMQGLELLAYFRNRAPLDDSGMPKDRFSAEMPDATLATLKIQPSEPRDSAVYFCASGSGLLPEAFFGQGTRLTVV.

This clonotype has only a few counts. CDR3 in DNA: TGTGCCAGCAGTTGGGACAGGGGGCGACCAAATCAGCCCCAGCATTTT. Amino acids: CASSWDRGRPNQPQHF. The chain is built from TRBV2 and TRBJ1-5, with TRBD1 identical over 12 bases. The CDR3 extends over 16 amino acids. V dropped 5 bases and J dropped 4; count of bases not matched to a gene: 6. Germline CDR1 reads SNHLY; CDR2 reads FYNNEI.

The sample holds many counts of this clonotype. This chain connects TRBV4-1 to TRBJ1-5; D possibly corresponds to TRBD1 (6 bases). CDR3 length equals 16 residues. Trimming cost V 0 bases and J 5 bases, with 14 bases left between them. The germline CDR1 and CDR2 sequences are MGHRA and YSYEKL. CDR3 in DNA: TGCGCCAGCAGCCAAGACTTGGACAGCCAACATCAGCCCCAGCATTTT. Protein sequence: CASSQDLDSQHQPQHF.

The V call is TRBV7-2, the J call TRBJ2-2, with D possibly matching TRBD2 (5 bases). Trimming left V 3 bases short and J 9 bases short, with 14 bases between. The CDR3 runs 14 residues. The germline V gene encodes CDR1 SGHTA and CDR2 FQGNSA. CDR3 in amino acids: CASSLDSLSRELFF. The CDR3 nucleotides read TGTGCCAGCAGCTTGGACTCTCTGAGCAGGGAGCTGTTTTTT.

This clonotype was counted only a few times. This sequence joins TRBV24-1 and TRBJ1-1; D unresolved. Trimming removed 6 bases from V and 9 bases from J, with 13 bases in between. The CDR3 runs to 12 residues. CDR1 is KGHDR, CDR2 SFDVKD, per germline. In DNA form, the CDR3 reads TGTGCCACCAGTCCGGACGGCACCAAAGCTTTCTTT. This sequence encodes CATSPDGTKAFF.

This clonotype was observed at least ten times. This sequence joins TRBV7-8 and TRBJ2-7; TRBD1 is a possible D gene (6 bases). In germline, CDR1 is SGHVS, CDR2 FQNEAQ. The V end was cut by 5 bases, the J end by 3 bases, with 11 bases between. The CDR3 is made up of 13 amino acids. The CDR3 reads CASSLDSLYEQYV. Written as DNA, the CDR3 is TGTGCCAGCAGCCTGGACAGCCTCTACGAGCAGTACGTC.